One and the same sample provided the 18 T cell receptor beta chains below, sequenced in a study of blood T cell repertoires in COVID-19. Only in-frame clones appear in the TCRdb table, and some are missing; sequencing was by immunoSEQ multiplex PCR. This sample has 210,000 or so clones, with over 75% found just once. Material for sequencing was peripheral blood. The receptors come from a man aged 50 to 59 with acute or convalescent COVID-19.

The chain employs TRBV2 and TRBJ1-1, with 7 nucleotides matching TRBD1. The CDR3 sequence is 14 residues long. In germline, CDR1 is SNHLY, CDR2 FYNNEI. J gave up 1 base and V 10 bases, and 9 bases lay outside the gene matches. CDR3 coding DNA: TGTGCCACAGAAAGGGGGACAGAGAACACTGAAGCTTTCTTT. It is translated as CATERGTENTEAFF.

The V gene is TRBV25-1, the J gene TRBJ1-4, with D tentatively TRBD1 (6 bases). Germline loops: CDR1 MGHDK, CDR2 SYGVNS. The CDR3 spans 14 residues. V was trimmed by 6 bases and J by 3 bases, leaving 11 bases between them. The CDR3 region is CASRRQDSNEKLFF. Written as DNA, the CDR3 is TGTGCCAGCAGGCGACAGGACTCTAATGAAAAACTGTTTTTT.

This chain uses TRBV10-3 with TRBJ1-2; the match to TRBD1 covers 12 bases. Germline V lookup: CDR1 ENHRY, CDR2 SYGVKD. The trim removed 4 bases at V and 4 bases at J, leaving 4 bases unmatched. There are 15 residues in the CDR3. CDR3 region: CAISVGTGGLYGYTF. CDR3 DNA: TGTGCCATCAGTGTAGGGACAGGGGGCCTCTATGGCTACACCTTC.

The chain carries TRBV18 and TRBJ1-2, with unresolved D. CDR1 is KGHSH, CDR2 LQKENI, per germline. The V and J ends lost 0 bases and 2 bases respectively, with 7 bases between them. The CDR3 has 14 residues. This CDR3 reads CASSPPTENYGYTF. Written as DNA, the CDR3 is TGTGCCAGCTCACCACCGACTGAAAACTATGGCTACACCTTC.

The chain recombines TRBV14 with TRBJ1-2; D gene ambiguous. The CDR3 has 14 amino acids. Trimming shortened V by 1 base and J by 2 bases, and 8 bases separated the two germline ends. Germline CDR1 reads SGHDN; CDR2 reads FVKESK. The CDR3: CASSQVNRNYGYTF. Written as DNA, the CDR3 is TGTGCCAGCAGCCAAGTCAACAGAAACTATGGCTACACCTTC.

CDR3 DNA sequence: TGTGCCAGCAGCCTAGGGGTGGGCCGTCCCGGCCAGTACTTC. Protein sequence: CASSLGVGRPGQYF. The V gene is TRBV7-2, the J gene TRBJ2-5, with D perhaps matching TRBD1 (5 bases). Trimming removed 5 bases at V and 10 bases at J, with 20 bases between. The germline V gene encodes CDR1 SGHTA and CDR2 FQGNSA. The CDR3 length is 14 residues.

The V call is TRBV5-5, the J call TRBJ1-3; D is uncertain. This CDR3 has 15 residues. From germline, CDR1 is SGHKS and CDR2 YYEKEE (reference sequence). Trimming left V 0 bases short and J 0 bases short, with 7 bases between. CDR3 residues: CASSLGQNSGNTIYF. The CDR3 nucleotides are TGTGCCAGCAGCTTGGGACAAAACTCTGGAAACACCATATATTTT.

The V call is TRBV10-3, the J call TRBJ1-5; D remains ambiguous. Trimming left V 3 bases short and J 2 bases short, with 2 bases between. The germline CDR1 and CDR2 sequences are ENHRY and SYGVKD. CDR3 size: 12 residues. In nucleotides, the CDR3 is TGTGCCATCAGTGACGGCAATCAGCCCCAGCATTTT. Translated: CAISDGNQPQHF.

This clone has a handful of counts. This chain uses TRBV7-3 with TRBJ2-3; 8 bases are a match to TRBD2. After removal of 5 bases from V and 5 bases from J, the junction contained 12 bases not matched to a gene. Germline V gives CDR1 SGHTA, CDR2 FQGTGA. The CDR3 is 16 residues long. The CDR3 nucleotides are TGTGCCAGCAGCCCCCCGGGGGGTAGCGGGGTAGATACGCAGTATTTT. It translates to CASSPPGGSGVDTQYF. The full variable domain, with the rest looked up from reference TRBV7-3 and TRBJ2-3, is GAGVSQTPSNKVTEKGKYVELRCDPISGHTALYWYRQSLGQGPEFLIYFQGTGAADDSGLPNDRFFAVRPEGSVSTLKIQRTERGDSAVYLCASSPPGGSGVDTQYFGPGTRLTVL.

The V call is TRBV7-2, the J call TRBJ1-2; D is possibly TRBD1 (6 bases). Germline CDR1 reads SGHTA; CDR2 reads FQGNSA. The ends were cut back, 1 base at V and 5 bases at J, with 14 bases in the middle. The CDR3 spans 15 residues. The chain's CDR3 is CASSLGGQGKYGYTF. The CDR3 DNA reads TGTGCCAGCAGCTTAGGGGGGCAGGGGAAGTATGGCTACACCTTC.

The genes are TRBV28 and TRBJ2-7; 7 bases align to TRBD1. Unmatched junction bases numbered 11, after V lost 4 bases and J lost 2 bases. Looked up from germline, CDR1 is MDHEN and CDR2 is SYDVKM. The CDR3 runs 16 residues. The CDR3 DNA reads as TGTGCCAGCAGTTCCGAGACCGGGACAGTGGCCTACGAGCAGTACTTC. Translated: CASSSETGTVAYEQYF.

This rearrangement joins TRBV7-2 to TRBJ1-6, with no clear D. This CDR3 is built from 12 residues. Germline V gene sequence: CDR1 SGHTA, CDR2 FQGNSA. V lost 1 base and J lost 14, with 9 bases in between. This CDR3 is CASSLGPGSLHF. Here the CDR3 DNA reads TGTGCCAGCAGCTTAGGGCCGGGGTCCCTCCACTTT. Looking up the rest from reference TRBV7-2 and TRBJ1-6 gives the full variable domain: GAGVSQSPSNKVTEKGKDVELRCDPISGHTALYWYRQSLGQGLEFLIYFQGNSAPDKSGLPSDRFSAERTGGSVSTLTIQRTQQEDSAVYLCASSLGPGSLHFGNGTRLTVT.

The sample holds one count of this clone. J is TRBJ1-2 and V is TRBV7-2; D might be TRBD1 (6 bases). The CDR3 has 14 residues. The germline CDR1 and CDR2 sequences are SGHTA and FQGNSA. V was pared by 1 base and J by 6 bases, with 12 bases between. The CDR3 loop is CASSLVWTDNGYTF. In DNA form, the CDR3 reads TGTGCCAGCAGCTTAGTGTGGACAGATAATGGCTACACCTTC.

The CDR3 DNA follows: TGCGCCAGCAGCCCGACGGAGATGAACACTGAAGCTTTCTTT. Its protein is CASSPTEMNTEAFF. The V gene is TRBV4-1, the J gene TRBJ1-1; no clear D gene. V dropped 4 bases and J dropped 0 bases, with 9 bases sitting between them. This CDR3 is built from 14 residues. Looked up from germline, CDR1 is MGHRA and CDR2 is YSYEKL.

This chain uses TRBV12-3 or TRBV12-4 with TRBJ2-7; maybe TRBD2 (6 bases). With 5 bases removed from V and 4 bases from J, the gap between germline ends came to 12 bases. This CDR3 comprises 13 residues. CDR3 nucleotides: TGTGCCAGCAGTGCCCGGGAGATATACGAGCAGTACTTC. This encodes CASSAREIYEQYF.

Of note for this clone: Other DNA variants within this sample encode the same CDR3. The chain is built from TRBV18 and TRBJ1-6; 7 nucleotides agree with TRBD1. The ends lost 3 bases at V and 4 bases at J; junction bases unmatched: 3. From germline, CDR1 is KGHSH and CDR2 LQKENI. This CDR3 is built from 15 residues. CDR3 nucleotide sequence: TGTGCCAGCTCACCGACAGGGCAATATAATTCACCCCTCCACTTT. Translating it yields CASSPTGQYNSPLHF.

The genes are TRBV4-1 and TRBJ1-2, with D unresolved. The V end was cut by 1 base, the J end by 5 bases, with 14 bases between. This CDR3 spans 15 amino acids. Germline values: CDR1 MGHRA, CDR2 YSYEKL. The CDR3 region is CASSQGTVALYGYTF. Written as DNA, the CDR3 is TGCGCCAGCAGCCAAGGGACTGTGGCCTTATATGGCTACACCTTC.

The chain recombines TRBV3-1 (or the pseudogene TRBV3-2) with TRBJ1-2; D gene ambiguous. The CDR3 loop spans 11 amino acids. With 4 bases removed from V and 6 bases from J, the gap between germline ends came to 6 bases. Germline assignment: CDR1 LGHDT and CDR2 YNNKEL (reference sequence). The CDR3 here is CASSRGNGYTF. For the CDR3, the DNA is TGTGCCAGCAGCCGCGGCAATGGCTACACCTTC.